Listed here are 15 T cell receptor beta chains from one sample, sequenced in a study of T-cell memory formation after mild COVID-19. From the 5' RACE reads, TCRdb called clonotypes with MiXCR, one entry per CDR3 protein. This repertoire shows 150,000 to 200,000 distinct CDR3 sequences, about 21% found once; its top ten account for roughly 24%. The sample taken for sequencing was PBMCs or a T cell subset sorted from them (not recorded which). The receptor set was obtained from an adult woman who had mild COVID-19 (a few samples of this study predate the infection). Cell type and time point are not known.

This clonotype was seen a handful of times. The rearrangement uses TRBV7-3 and TRBJ1-5; D may be TRBD1 (6 bases). This CDR3 region has 19 residues. Germline V lookup: CDR1 SGHTA, CDR2 FQGTGA. Trimming stripped 8 bases from V and 0 bases from J, with 26 bases between. In nucleotides, the CDR3 is TGTGCCAGCTCCGTACGTCCCAGGGGAATTTCTAATAGCAATCAGCCCCAGCATTTT. Translated: CASSVRPRGISNSNQPQHF.

This clonotype was observed at least ten times. The chain couples TRBV15 to TRBJ2-7; 8 bases map to TRBD2. Trimming took 5 bases from V and 0 from J; bases not matched to a gene: 6. Germline CDR1 reads LNHNV; CDR2 reads YYDKDF (reference sequence). The CDR3 consists of 15 residues. The CDR3 DNA follows: TGTGCCACCAGCGGCCCCGGGACTAGCTCCTACGAGCAGTACTTC. Protein: CATSGPGTSSYEQYF. Combining the CDR3 with reference TRBV15 and TRBJ2-7 gives the whole variable domain DAMVIQNPRYQVTQFGKPVTLSCSQTLNHNVMYWYQQKSSQAPKLLFHYYDKDFNNEADTPDNFQSRRPNTSFCFLDIRSPGLGDTAMYLCATSGPGTSSYEQYFGPGTRLTVT.

This chain uses TRBV24-1 with TRBJ2-3; TRBD1 is a possible D gene (5 bases). The germline gives CDR1 KGHDR, CDR2 SFDVKD. The CDR3 extends over 16 amino acids. Deletions cut 1 base from V and 6 bases from J, with 16 bases between. The CDR3: CATSDFNTGDRDTQYF. In DNA form, the CDR3 reads TGTGCCACCAGTGATTTTAATACAGGAGACCGGGATACGCAGTATTTT.

The sample holds a few counts of this clonotype. The chain recombines TRBV4-3 with TRBJ2-2, with D possibly TRBD2 on 6 matching bases. The V end lost 0 bases, the J end lost 7 bases, and 15 bases lay between the germline ends. This CDR3 contains 16 residues. Germline V gene data show CDR1 as LGHNA and CDR2 as YSLEER. The CDR3 DNA sequence: TGCGCCAGCAGCCAAGATATTACGGTCGGGAGCGGGGAGCTGTTTTTT. It codes for CASSQDITVGSGELFF.

This clonotype occurred once. The CDR3 region is CASSPAGQETQYF. CDR3 DNA sequence: TGTGCCAGCAGCCCGGCCGGGCAAGAGACCCAGTACTTC. The chain has TRBV7-9 and TRBJ2-5; D is uncertain. The V and J ends lost 5 bases and 2 bases respectively, with 9 bases between them. Germline V CDR1 and CDR2: SEHNR, FQNEAQ (reference sequence). The CDR3 runs 13 residues. The full variable domain, rest sourced from reference TRBV7-9 and TRBJ2-5, is DTGVSQNPRHKITKRGQNVTFRCDPISEHNRLYWYRQTLGQGPEFLTYFQNEAQLEKSRLLSDRFSAERPKGSFSTLEIQRTEQGDSAMYLCASSPAGQETQYFGPGTRLLVL.

Note on this clonotype: The junction differs from germline at one of its ends, possibly a read error. The chain uses TRBV6-5 and TRBJ2-1; D unresolved. This CDR3 has 12 residues. Germline CDR1 is MNHEY and CDR2 is SVGAGI. The CDR3 reads CASSNSPDVQFF. CDR3 sequence (DNA): TGTGCCAGCAGTAACTCCCCGGACGTCCAGTTCTTC.

In this sample, this clonotype turned up a few times. This chain connects TRBV4-1 to TRBJ2-5; a possible D gene is TRBD2 (6 bases). This CDR3 has 14 amino acids. V lost 1 base and J 2 bases, leaving 8 bases between the germline ends. Germline V CDR1 and CDR2: MGHRA, YSYEKL. The CDR3 bases are TGCGCCAGCAGCCAAGCACTAGCTCAAGAGACCCAGTACTTC. Its protein is CASSQALAQETQYF.

This chain connects TRBV10-3 to TRBJ1-1; D is uncertain. V gave up 4 bases and J gave up 0 bases, with 9 bases separating them. The CDR3 spans 14 residues. Germline CDR1 is ENHRY and CDR2 is SYGVKD. The CDR3: CAISGVSMNTEAFF. For the CDR3, the DNA is TGTGCCATCAGTGGGGTCTCGATGAACACTGAAGCTTTCTTT.

This clonotype was picked up a small number of times. The chain joins TRBV4-1 to TRBJ1-1; D unclear. Looked up from germline, CDR1 is MGHRA and CDR2 is YSYEKL. The CDR3 covers 16 residues. V lost 3 bases and J 1 base, leaving 15 bases between the germline ends. The CDR3 protein is CASSHDGIRQNTEAFF. The CDR3, as DNA: TGCGCCAGCAGCCATGATGGAATACGACAGAACACTGAAGCTTTCTTT.

The J gene is TRBJ2-2, the V gene TRBV5-1; D may be TRBD1 or TRBD2 (6 bases each). This CDR3 has 16 amino acids. The V and J ends lost 3 bases and 4 bases respectively, with 16 bases between them. Germline CDR1 reads SGHRS; CDR2 reads YFSETQ. The CDR3 sequence: CASSWIAGGGTGELFF. In DNA, the CDR3 is TGCGCCAGCAGCTGGATCGCCGGGGGCGGCACCGGGGAGCTGTTTTTT.

This clonotype has more than one count but fewer than ten. The V gene is TRBV3-1, the J gene TRBJ1-2; no clear D. Looked up from germline, CDR1 is LGHDT and CDR2 is YNNKEL (reference sequence). V was clipped by 1 base and J by 4 bases, with 7 bases between them. The CDR3 has 13 amino acids. CDR3 region: CASSQGTVYGYTF. In DNA, the CDR3 is TGTGCCAGCAGCCAAGGGACTGTCTATGGCTACACCTTC.

This chain uses TRBV3-1 with TRBJ2-7; TRBD2 aligns across 9 bases. CDR1 is LGHDT, CDR2 YNNKEL, per germline (reference sequence). V trimming: 7 bases; J trimming: 3 bases; junction bases outside the gene matches: 7. The CDR3 is made up of 14 amino acids. CDR3 amino acids: CASTHSGGYYEQYF. The CDR3 DNA reads as TGTGCCAGCACCCATAGCGGGGGTTACTACGAGCAGTACTTC.

This clonotype has just a few counts. This rearrangement joins TRBV6-5 to TRBJ2-7; D gene uncertain. The CDR3 consists of 12 residues. Germline CDR1 and CDR2: MNHEY and SVGAGI. With 7 bases removed from V and 2 bases from J, the gap between germline ends came to 9 bases. The CDR3 spells CASKGHPYEQYF. As DNA, the CDR3 is TGTGCCAGCAAGGGCCACCCCTACGAGCAGTACTTC.

This clonotype was seen a few times. The chain links TRBV20-1 to TRBJ2-3; 10 nucleotides agree with TRBD1. Germline assignment: CDR1 DFQATT and CDR2 SNEGSKA (reference sequence). The CDR3 sequence is 15 residues long. J lost 3 bases, V lost 7 bases, and 10 bases had no gene match. The CDR3: CSGSWDRGRTDTQYF. The CDR3 nucleotides read TGCAGTGGGAGTTGGGACAGGGGTCGTACAGATACGCAGTATTTT.

This clonotype was found many times. The chain carries TRBV6-1 and TRBJ2-1, with 8 bases fitting TRBD1. The CDR3 covers 14 residues. Germline-derived CDR1 and CDR2 are MNHNS and SASEGT. J gave up 2 bases and V 6 bases, and 3 bases lay outside the gene matches. DNA for the CDR3: TGTGCCAGCAGCACAGGGGGTGCCTACAATGAGCAGTTCTTC. Its translation: CASSTGGAYNEQFF.